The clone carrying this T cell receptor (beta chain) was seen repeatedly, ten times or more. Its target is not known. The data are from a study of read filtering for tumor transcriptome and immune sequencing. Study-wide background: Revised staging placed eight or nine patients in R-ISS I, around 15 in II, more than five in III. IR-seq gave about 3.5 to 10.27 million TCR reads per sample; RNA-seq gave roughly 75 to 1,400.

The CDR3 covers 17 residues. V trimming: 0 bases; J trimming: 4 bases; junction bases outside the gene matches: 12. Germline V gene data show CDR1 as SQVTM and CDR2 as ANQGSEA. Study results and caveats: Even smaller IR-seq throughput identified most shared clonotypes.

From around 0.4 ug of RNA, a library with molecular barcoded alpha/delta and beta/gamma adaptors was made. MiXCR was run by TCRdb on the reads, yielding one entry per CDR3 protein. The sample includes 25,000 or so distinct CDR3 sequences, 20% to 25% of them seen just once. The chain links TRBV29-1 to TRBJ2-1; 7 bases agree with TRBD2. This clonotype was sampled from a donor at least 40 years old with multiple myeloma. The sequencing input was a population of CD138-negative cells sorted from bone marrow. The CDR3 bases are TGCAGCGTTGAAGATTGGAGGGCGGGAGCTTTTTACAATGAGCAGTTCTTC. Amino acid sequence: CSVEDWRAGAFYNEQFF.